What follows describes a single T cell receptor beta chain. There is no known antigen for this receptor. TCRdb names NextSeq 550 as the instrument used. The Human TCR Profiling Kit (MiLaboratory) was used to prepare UMI-labeled 5' RACE TRB cDNA libraries. cDNA synthesis used the entire amount of extracted RNA, and PCR amplification then used the entire amount of cDNA produced. Libraries were prepared in parallel using an identical number of PCR cycles. As for the original processing: About 49,000 +/- 11,000 unique UMI-labeled TRB cDNA molecules per library were extracted with MIGEC and MiXCR, with at least two reads per UMI required. On average, 40,000 +/- 10,000 functional in-frame TRB CDR3 nucleotide clonotypes lacking stop codons were found per library. After downsampling to 5000 UMI-labeled TRB molecules per sample, diversity metrics such as normalized Shannon-Wiener and Chao1 were calculated in VDJtools. VDJtools was used to calculate clonotype-size-weighted physicochemical properties of the central five CDR3 residues, namely interaction energy, strength, volume and Kidera factor 4. TCRdb reprocessed the reads, reporting each CDR3 protein sequence once and no DNA. These V and J calls originate from TCRdb's pipeline instead of the authors' own analysis. The sample's records list about 89,000 distinct CDR3 sequences. Less than 1.1% of the sample is in the top ten clones.

The data are from a study of CXCR3-negative and CXCR3-positive naive CD8 T cells (dated by TCRdb to 2018 to 2020). Regarding the research as a whole: In total, approximately 130 million TRB reads were obtained, corresponding to roughly 1.5 +/- 0.3 million reads per library. Diversity and physicochemical repertoire analyses covered 11 donors pooled from two independent experiments. For the TRBV-TRBJ cluster analysis, the naive subsets came from about five donors, while the memory cells came from 3 donors.

Each CD8+ T cell subset was flow-sorted in triplicate, and 300,000 or so cells per subset were placed directly into RLT lysis buffer. To exclude memory contaminants, naive CD8+ T cells were stringently defined as CD45RO-CCR7+CD27+CD95-. Peripheral blood mononuclear cells were isolated from buffy coats by standard density gradient centrifugation. A FACSAria III was used to flow-sort naive CD8+ T cells into CXCR3-negative and CXCR3-positive populations. Total RNA was extracted from sorted cells using an RNeasy Mini Kit. From the germline V gene, CDR1 is SGHTA and CDR2 is FQGNSA. Counted from cysteine to phenylalanine, this CDR3 has 17 amino acids. The record lacks a DNA sequence. Overall study outcomes, separate from this receptor: TRB CDR3s from CXCR3-positive naive cells showed higher hydrophobicity (lower Kidera factor 4), lower energy, and higher strength and volume indices than CXCR3-negative naive cells. CXCR3 expression partially decreased after cryopreservation, so most assays used freshly isolated PBMCs. Because surface CD5, which is linked to self-reactivity in mice, was comparable between the naive subsets, TCR interaction strength was also inferred from the physicochemical properties of TRB CDR3s. Both naive subsets had comparably high repertoire diversity, while memory CD8+ T cells had much lower repertoire diversity. TRBV-TRBJ usage was similar between naive CXCR3-negative and CXCR3-positive cells from the same donor, while memory cells showed distinct patterns.

The sequencing sample was made of naive CXCR3+ CD8+ T cells from blood. The intended sense of this specimen's cell subset or site label: CD45RO-CCR7+CD27+CD95- naive CD8+ T cells expressing CXCR3 (TNR3+). This TCR came from a human donor in good health. Some clones in this sample may be carry-over from other donors' samples. The sequence is built from TRBV7-2 and TRBJ2-1; TCRdb lists TRBD1, though no DNA is available to test this call. The CDR3 region: CASSLVLAGQPYNEQFF.